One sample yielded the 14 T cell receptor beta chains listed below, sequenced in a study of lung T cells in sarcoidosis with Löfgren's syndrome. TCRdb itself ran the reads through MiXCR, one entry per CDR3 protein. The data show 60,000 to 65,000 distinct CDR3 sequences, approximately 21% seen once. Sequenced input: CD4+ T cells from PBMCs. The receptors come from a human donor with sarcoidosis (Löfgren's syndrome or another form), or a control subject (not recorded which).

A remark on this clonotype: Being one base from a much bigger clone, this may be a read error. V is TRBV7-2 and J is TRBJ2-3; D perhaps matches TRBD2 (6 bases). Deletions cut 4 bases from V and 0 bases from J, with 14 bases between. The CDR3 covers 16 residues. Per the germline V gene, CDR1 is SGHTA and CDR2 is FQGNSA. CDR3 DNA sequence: TGTGCCAGCAGCTCCCAGCCCCTAGCGAGCACAGATACGCAGTATTTT. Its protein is CASSSQPLASTDTQYF.

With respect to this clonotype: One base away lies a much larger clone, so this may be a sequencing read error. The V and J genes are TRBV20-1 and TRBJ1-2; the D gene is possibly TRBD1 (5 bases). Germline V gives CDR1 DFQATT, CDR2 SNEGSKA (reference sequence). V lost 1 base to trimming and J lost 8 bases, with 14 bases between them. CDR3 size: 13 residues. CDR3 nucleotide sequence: TGCAGTGCTAGAGGGGACGGGGGTGAGGGCTACACCTTC. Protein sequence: CSARGDGGEGYTF.

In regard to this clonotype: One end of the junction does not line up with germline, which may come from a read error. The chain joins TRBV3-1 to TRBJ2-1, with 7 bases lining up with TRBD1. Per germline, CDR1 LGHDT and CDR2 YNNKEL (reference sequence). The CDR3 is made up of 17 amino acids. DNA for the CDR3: TGTGCCAACAGCCCGGCCTCAGGGGACAGCCCCTACAATGAGCAGTTCTTC. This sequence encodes CANSPASGDSPYNEQFF.

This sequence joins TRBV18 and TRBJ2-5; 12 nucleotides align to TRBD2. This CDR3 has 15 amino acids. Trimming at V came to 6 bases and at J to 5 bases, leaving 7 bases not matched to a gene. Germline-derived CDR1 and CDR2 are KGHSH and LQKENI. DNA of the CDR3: TGTGCCAGCTCGATCGGACTAGCGGGGATGGAGACCCAGTACTTC. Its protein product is CASSIGLAGMETQYF.

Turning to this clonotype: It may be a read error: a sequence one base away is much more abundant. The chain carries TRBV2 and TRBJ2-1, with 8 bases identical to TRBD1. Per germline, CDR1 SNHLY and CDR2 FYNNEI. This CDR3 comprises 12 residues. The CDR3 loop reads CASTRTGNGQFF. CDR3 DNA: TGTGCCAGCACTCGGACAGGGAATGGGCAGTTCTTC.

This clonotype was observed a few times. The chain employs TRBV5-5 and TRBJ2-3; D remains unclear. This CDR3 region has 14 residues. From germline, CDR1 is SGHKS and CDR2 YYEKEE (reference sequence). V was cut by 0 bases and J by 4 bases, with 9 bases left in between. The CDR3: CASSLEWGSDTQYF. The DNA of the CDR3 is TGTGCCAGCAGCTTGGAGTGGGGTTCAGATACGCAGTATTTT.

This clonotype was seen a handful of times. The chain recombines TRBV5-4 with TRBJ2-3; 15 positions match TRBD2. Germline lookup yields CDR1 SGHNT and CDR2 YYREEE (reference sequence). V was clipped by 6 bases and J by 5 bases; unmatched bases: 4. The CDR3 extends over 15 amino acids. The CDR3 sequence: CASTSGLAGGDTQYF. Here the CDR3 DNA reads TGTGCCAGCACCTCGGGACTAGCGGGGGGAGATACGCAGTATTTT.

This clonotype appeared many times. The chain's CDR3 is CSARDLISSYNSPLHF. DNA of the CDR3: TGCAGTGCTAGAGATCTCATTAGCTCCTATAATTCACCCCTCCACTTT. The chain joins TRBV20-1 to TRBJ1-6; D gene uncertain. Germline CDR1 reads DFQATT; CDR2 reads SNEGSKA (reference sequence). CDR3 length: 16 amino acids. Trimming cost V 0 bases and J 0 bases, with 9 bases left between them.

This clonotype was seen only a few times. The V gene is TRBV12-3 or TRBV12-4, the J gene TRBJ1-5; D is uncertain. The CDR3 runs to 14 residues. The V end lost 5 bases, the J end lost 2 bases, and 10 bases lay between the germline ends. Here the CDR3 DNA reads TGTGCCAGCAGTCTTAATGAGGGCAATCAGCCCCAGCATTTT. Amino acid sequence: CASSLNEGNQPQHF.

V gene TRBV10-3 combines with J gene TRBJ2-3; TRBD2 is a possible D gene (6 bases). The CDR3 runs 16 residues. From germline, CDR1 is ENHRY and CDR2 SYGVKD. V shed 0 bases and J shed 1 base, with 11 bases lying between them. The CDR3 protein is CAISESGDSGTDTQYF. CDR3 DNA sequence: TGTGCCATCAGTGAGTCCGGGGACTCCGGCACAGATACGCAGTATTTT.

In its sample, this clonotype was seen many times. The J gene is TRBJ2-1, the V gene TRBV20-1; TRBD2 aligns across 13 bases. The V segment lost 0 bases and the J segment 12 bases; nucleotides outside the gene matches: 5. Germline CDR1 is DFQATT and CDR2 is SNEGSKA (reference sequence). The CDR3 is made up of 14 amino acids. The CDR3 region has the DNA TGCAGTGCTAGAGATTCACTAGCGGGAGGGAGGCAGTTCTTC. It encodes CSARDSLAGGRQFF.

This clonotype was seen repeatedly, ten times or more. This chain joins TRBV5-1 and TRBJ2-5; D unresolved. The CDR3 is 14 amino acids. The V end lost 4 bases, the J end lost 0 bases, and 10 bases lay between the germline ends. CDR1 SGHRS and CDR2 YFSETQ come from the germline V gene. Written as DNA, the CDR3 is TGCGCCAGCAGCCGAGGTCCTAACCAAGAGACCCAGTACTTC. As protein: CASSRGPNQETQYF.

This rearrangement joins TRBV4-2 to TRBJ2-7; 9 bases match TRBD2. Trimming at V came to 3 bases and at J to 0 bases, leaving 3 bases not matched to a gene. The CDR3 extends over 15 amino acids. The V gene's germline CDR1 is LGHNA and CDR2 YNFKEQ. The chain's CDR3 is CASSQTSGISYEQYF. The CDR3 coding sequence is TGTGCCAGCAGCCAGACTAGCGGAATCTCCTACGAGCAGTACTTC.

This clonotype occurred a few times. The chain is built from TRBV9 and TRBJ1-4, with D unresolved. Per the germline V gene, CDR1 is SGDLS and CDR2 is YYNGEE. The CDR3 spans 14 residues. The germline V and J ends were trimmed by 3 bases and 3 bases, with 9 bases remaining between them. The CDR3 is CASSEGVSNEKLFF. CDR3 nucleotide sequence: TGTGCCAGCAGCGAGGGCGTATCTAATGAAAAACTGTTTTTT.